These T cell receptor beta chains were read from a single sample in a study of blood T cell repertoires in COVID-19. Profiled with immunoSEQ multiplex PCR; TCRdb holds only in-frame clones, not every one. The table lists over 100,000 clones, about 90% of them singletons. Material for sequencing was peripheral blood. These receptors originate from a human donor in a cohort sampled during active COVID-19. Each CDR3 is given with its conserved first and last residue. Fields, in order: D gene, V gene, clone size, J gene, CDR3 protein, CDR3 DNA. A D gene is named only where the DNA matches it firmly. Where a row states a size, it is once, few, many or the class of an expanded clone; other rows omit it.

-	TRBV6-5	-	TRBJ1-2	CASSYSYRNYGYTF	TGTGCCAGCAGTTACTCATACAGAAACTATGGCTACACCTTC
TRBD1	TRBV9	-	TRBJ1-4	CASSVAVGTGDEKLFF	TGTGCCAGCAGCGTAGCGGTAGGGACAGGGGATGAAAAACTGTTTTTT
TRBD1	TRBV11-2	once	TRBJ2-7	CASSLGTGGTTSYEQYF	TGTGCCAGCAGCTTAGGGACAGGGGGTACGACTAGTTACGAGCAGTACTTC
-	TRBV5-1	-	TRBJ1-2	CASSLLGEHGYTF	TGCGCCAGCAGCTTGTTGGGAGAGCATGGCTACACCTTC
TRBD1	TRBV5-4	-	TRBJ1-5	CASSLAETGGQPQHF	TGTGCCAGCAGCTTGGCTGAGACAGGGGGACAGCCCCAGCATTTT
-	TRBV18	-	TRBJ1-2	CASSPGGKAANYGYTF	TGTGCCAGCTCACCAGGCGGAAAGGCCGCTAACTATGGCTACACCTTC
-	TRBV13	-	TRBJ2-2	CASSLGSGTHTGELFF	TGTGCCAGCAGCTTAGGTAGTGGGACTCACACCGGGGAGCTGTTTTTT
-	TRBV18	-	TRBJ2-7	CASSASRDSYEQYF	TGTGCCAGCTCAGCCTCCCGGGACTCCTACGAGCAGTACTTC
TRBD2	TRBV28	few	TRBJ2-1	CASKTSGRDEQFF	TGTGCCAGCAAGACTAGCGGGAGGGATGAGCAGTTCTTC
-	TRBV10-3	-	TRBJ2-7	CAISRQDYEQYF	TGTGCCATCAGCAGACAGGACTACGAGCAGTACTTC